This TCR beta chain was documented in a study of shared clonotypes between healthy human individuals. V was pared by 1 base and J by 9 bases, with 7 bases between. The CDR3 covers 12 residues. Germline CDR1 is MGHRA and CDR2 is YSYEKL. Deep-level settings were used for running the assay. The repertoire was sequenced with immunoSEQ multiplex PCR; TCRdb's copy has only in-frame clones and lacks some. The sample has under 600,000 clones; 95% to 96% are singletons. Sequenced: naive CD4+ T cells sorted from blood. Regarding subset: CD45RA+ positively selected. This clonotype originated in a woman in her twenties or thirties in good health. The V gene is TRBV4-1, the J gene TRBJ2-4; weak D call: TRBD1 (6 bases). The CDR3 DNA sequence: TGCGCCAGCAGCCAAGTAGGGGGCATTCAGTACTTC. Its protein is CASSQVGGIQYF.